Below, 2 T cell receptor beta chains from the same sample are listed, as sequenced in a study of beta chain features in type 1 diabetes. All of the isolated RNA was reverse transcribed, so expressed TCRB transcripts were sequenced. Profiling relied on immunoSEQ multiplex PCR, and the TCRdb table lists in-frame clones only, not all of them. The table has about 260,000 clones, about 71% seen once. Input material: naive CD4+ T cells from blood. The receptors come from a man aged 25 to 40 in good health.

The gene calls are TRBV7-2 and TRBJ2-1; D unresolved. The CDR3 runs 16 residues. Germline CDR1 reads SGHTA; CDR2 reads FQGNSA. The V end was cut by 0 bases, the J end by 7 bases, with 16 bases between. CDR3 sequence: CASSLALRPLRNEQFF. The CDR3 DNA reads TGTGCCAGCAGCTTAGCGTTAAGACCTCTGAGAAATGAGCAGTTCTTC. The variable domain in full, with the rest retrieved from reference TRBV7-2 and TRBJ2-1, is GAGVSQSPSNKVTEKGKDVELRCDPISGHTALYWYRQSLGQGLEFLIYFQGNSAPDKSGLPSDRFSAERTGGSVSTLTIQRTQQEDSAVYLCASSLALRPLRNEQFFGPGTRLTVL.

CDR3 nucleotide sequence: TGTGCCTGGAGTGTAAGGCAGGACTCCTACGAGCAGTACTTC. Translation: CAWSVRQDSYEQYF. The chain is built from TRBV30 and TRBJ2-7; D is unclear. Germline-derived CDR1 and CDR2 are GTSNPN and SVGIG (reference sequence). Trimming took 0 bases from V and 0 from J, leaving 9 bases between them. This CDR3 region has 14 residues.